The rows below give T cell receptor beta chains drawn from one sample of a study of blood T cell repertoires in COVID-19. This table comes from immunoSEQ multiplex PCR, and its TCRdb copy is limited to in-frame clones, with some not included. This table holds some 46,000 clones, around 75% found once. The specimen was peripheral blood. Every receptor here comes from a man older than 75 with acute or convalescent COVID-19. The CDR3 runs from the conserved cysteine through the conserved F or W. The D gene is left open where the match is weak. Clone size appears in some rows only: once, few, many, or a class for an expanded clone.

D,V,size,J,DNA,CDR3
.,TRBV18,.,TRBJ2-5,TGTGCCAGCTCTCCAGCCAGGGCCCTGGGGGAGACCCAGTACTTC,CASSPARALGETQYF
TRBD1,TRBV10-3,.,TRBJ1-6,TGTGCCATCAGGGAAGGACAGGGGGTTTCACCCCTCCACTTT,CAIREGQGVSPLHF
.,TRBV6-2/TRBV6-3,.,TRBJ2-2,TGTGCCAGCAGTTGGGCTACCTTGAACACCGGGGAGCTGTTTTTT,CASSWATLNTGELFF
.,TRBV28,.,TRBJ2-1,TGTGCCAGCAGTCTCCGCGGGTCCCTCGGAAATGAGCAGTTCTTC,CASSLRGSLGNEQFF
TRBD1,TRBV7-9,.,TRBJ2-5,TGTGCCAGCAGCTCATCCGGGACAGGAGAGACCCAGTACTTC,CASSSSGTGETQYF
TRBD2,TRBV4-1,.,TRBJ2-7,TGCGCCAGCAGCCCAGGTCCCGCAGCGGGGGTCTCCTACGAGCAGTACTTC,CASSPGPAAGVSYEQYF
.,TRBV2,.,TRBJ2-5,TGTGCCAGCAACCTAGGGACTGCCGGAGAGACCCAGTACTTC,CASNLGTAGETQYF
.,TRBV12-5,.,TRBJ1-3,TGTGCTAGTGGTCCCCCCCATGGAAACACCATATATTTT,CASGPPHGNTIYF
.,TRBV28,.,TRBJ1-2,TGTGCCAGCAGTCCGCGACAGGCCTATGGCTACACCTTC,CASSPRQAYGYTF
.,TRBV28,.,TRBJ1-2,TGTGCCAGCAGTTCCCTGTGGGGGGACGGCTACACCTTC,CASSSLWGDGYTF
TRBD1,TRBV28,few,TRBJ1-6,TGTGCCAGCAGTTCTCCAAACAGGGGAAATTCACCCCTCCACTTT,CASSSPNRGNSPLHF
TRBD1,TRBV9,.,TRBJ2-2,TGTGCCAGCAGCGTAGGGGACAGGGTCAACGGGGAGCTGTTTTTT,CASSVGDRVNGELFF
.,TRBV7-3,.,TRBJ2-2,TGTGCCAGCAGCTCCGAGGCTCCCCCAACCGGGGAGCTGTTTTTT,CASSSEAPPTGELFF
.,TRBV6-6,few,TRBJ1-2,TGTGCCAGCACCACGGAGGGCTATGGCTACACCTTC,CASTTEGYGYTF
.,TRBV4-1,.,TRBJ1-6,TGCGCCAGCAGCCAAGGGCAGACAAATTCACCCCTCCACTTT,CASSQGQTNSPLHF
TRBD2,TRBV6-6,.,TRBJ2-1,TGTGCCAGCAGCTGGATAGGCGGGAGCTCCTACAATGAGCAGTTCTTC,CASSWIGGSSYNEQFF
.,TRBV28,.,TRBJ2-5,TGTGCCAGCAGAGCCACAGGGTCCTGGCAAGAGACCCAGTACTTC,CASRATGSWQETQYF
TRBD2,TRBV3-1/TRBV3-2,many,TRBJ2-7,TGTGCCAGCAGCCAGAGGGTAGCGGGAGATCTCCTTTACTTC,CASSQRVAGDLLYF
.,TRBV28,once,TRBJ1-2,TGTGCCGGGGGGGACAACAACTATGGCTACACCTTC,CAGGDNNYGYTF
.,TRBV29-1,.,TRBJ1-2,TGCAGCGTTGTGGGCAGGGTTAACTATGGCTACACCTTC,CSVVGRVNYGYTF
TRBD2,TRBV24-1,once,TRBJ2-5,TGTGCCACCAGTGATACCGGGAGGGCCTCTAGAGAGACCCAGTACTTC,CATSDTGRASRETQYF
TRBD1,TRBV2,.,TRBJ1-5,TGTGCCAGCAGACCGACAGGGGTTGGCAATCAGCCCCAGCATTTT,CASRPTGVGNQPQHF
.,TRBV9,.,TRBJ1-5,TGTGCCAGCAGCGCCGGAAGGGGGGGGCAGGGTCAGCCCCAGCATTTT,CASSAGRGGQGQPQHF
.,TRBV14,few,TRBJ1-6,TGTGCCAGCAGCCAAGGAGGACTTCTTGATTCACCCCTCCACTTT,CASSQGGLLDSPLHF
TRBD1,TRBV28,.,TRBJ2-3,TGTGCCAGCAGTTCAAACTACCCGCCGACAGGGTCTAGCACAGATACGCAGTATTTT,CASSSNYPPTGSSTDTQYF
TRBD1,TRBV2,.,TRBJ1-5,TGTGCCAGCAGTCACAGGGGGAGCAATCAGCCCCAGCATTTT,CASSHRGSNQPQHF
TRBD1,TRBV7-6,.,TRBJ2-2,TGTGCCAGCAGCTTAATGGGACAGGGGACCGGGGAGCTGTTTTTT,CASSLMGQGTGELFF
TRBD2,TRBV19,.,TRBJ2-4,TGTGCCAGTAGGCTAAGCGGGGGGGCAGCCAAAAACATTCAGTACTTC,CASRLSGGAAKNIQYF
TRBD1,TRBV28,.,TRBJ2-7,TGTGCCAGCAGTGGGACAGGGCGAGAGCAGTACTTC,CASSGTGREQYF
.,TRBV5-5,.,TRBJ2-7,TGTGCCAGCAGCTTGGCTACGAGAATCGCCTACGAGCAGTACTTC,CASSLATRIAYEQYF
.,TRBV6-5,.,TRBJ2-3,TGTGCCAGCAGTTCGGTTAATACGCAGTATTTT,CASSSVNTQYF
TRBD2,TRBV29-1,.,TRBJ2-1,TGCAGCGTTTGGACTAGCGGGAGTGTGGGAAATGAGCAGTTCTTC,CSVWTSGSVGNEQFF
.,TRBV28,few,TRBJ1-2,TGTGCCAGCAGTTTAGCGATCGGGGGGCCGACCTTC,CASSLAIGGPTF
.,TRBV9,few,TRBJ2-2,TGTGCCAGCAGCGTAGGGCCTGACACCGGGGAGCTGTTTTTT,CASSVGPDTGELFF
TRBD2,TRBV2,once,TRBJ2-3,TGTGCCAGCAGTGTCGAAGCGGGGTCCACAGATACGCAGTATTTT,CASSVEAGSTDTQYF
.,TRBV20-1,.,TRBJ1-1,TGCAGTGCTGCACAGCTCACTGAAGCTTTCTTT,CSAAQLTEAFF
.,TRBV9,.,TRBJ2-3,TGTGCCAGCAGCGTAGCTACGTCTTCCGGGGGGCGTTTAGATACGCAGTATTTT,CASSVATSSGGRLDTQYF
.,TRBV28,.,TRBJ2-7,TGTGCCAGCTTGGTTGGGAGCGACCCCAGAAGGGAGCAGTACTTC,CASLVGSDPRREQYF
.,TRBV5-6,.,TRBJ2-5,TGTGCCAGCAGCTTGGCCCCAGGGGGGAGGGAGACCCAGTACTTC,CASSLAPGGRETQYF
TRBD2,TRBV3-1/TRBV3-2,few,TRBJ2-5,TGTGCCAGCAGCCACCTGGGACTAGGGCGGCAGACCCAGTACTTC,CASSHLGLGRQTQYF
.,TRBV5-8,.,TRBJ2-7,TGTGCCAGCAGCTTACAGTACGAGCAGTACTTC,CASSLQYEQYF
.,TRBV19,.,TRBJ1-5,TGTGCCAGTAGTATAACAGAGTATAGCAATCAGCCCCAGCATTTT,CASSITEYSNQPQHF
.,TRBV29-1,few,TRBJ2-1,TGCAGCGTTGAACCTACAGGGTTCCATGAGCAGTTCTTC,CSVEPTGFHEQFF